These 18 T cell receptor beta chains share one sample of origin, sequenced in a study of cytomegalovirus exposure and HLA in healthy donors. It was with 60 Vbeta and 13 Jbeta primers that the PCR ran. TCRdb's table, derived via immunoSEQ multiplex PCR, lists solely in-frame clones and lacks some. Here the sample spans under 150,000 clones, approximately 79% being singletons. The sample comprised PBMCs. The receptor set was obtained from a man between 18 and 35 years old in good health and CMV-seronegative.

The chain uses TRBV10-1 and TRBJ1-6; TRBD1 matches at 10 bases. J gave up 4 bases and V 3 bases, and 3 bases lay outside the gene matches. The CDR3 sequence is 16 residues long. Germline V gene sequence: CDR1 WNHNN, CDR2 SYGVQD (reference sequence). The CDR3 loop is CASSERDRGYNSPLHF. CDR3 in DNA: TGCGCCAGCAGTGAACGGGACAGGGGTTATAATTCACCCCTCCACTTT.

The rearrangement links TRBV6-6 to TRBJ2-7, with 7 bases aligning to TRBD1. The CDR3 consists of 14 residues. Trimming removed 6 bases from V and 3 bases from J; junction bases left unmatched: 8. The germline V gene has CDR1 MNHNY and CDR2 SVGAGI (reference sequence). The CDR3 spells CASRTGVGNYEQYF. In DNA form, the CDR3 reads TGTGCCAGCAGAACAGGGGTGGGGAACTACGAGCAGTACTTC.

V and J are TRBV18 and TRBJ2-3; 8 positions match TRBD1. In germline, CDR1 is KGHSH, CDR2 LQKENI. This CDR3 is built from 16 residues. J gave up 4 bases and V 3 bases, and 9 bases lay outside the gene matches. Here the CDR3 reads CASSPRRTGIPDTQYF. CDR3 in DNA: TGTGCCAGCTCACCTCGCCGGACAGGGATTCCAGATACGCAGTATTTT.

This rearrangement joins TRBV5-4 to TRBJ2-2, with TRBD1 identical over 7 bases. Germline CDR1 SGHNT, CDR2 YYREEE (reference sequence). This CDR3 has 15 amino acids. J gave up 0 bases and V 5 bases, and 4 bases lay outside the gene matches. This CDR3 reads CASSTGVANTGELFF. The DNA of the CDR3 is TGTGCCAGCAGTACAGGGGTTGCGAACACCGGGGAGCTGTTTTTT.

The J gene is TRBJ1-4, the V gene TRBV4-2, with unresolved D. Germline assignment: CDR1 LGHNA and CDR2 YNFKEQ. V gave up 0 bases and J gave up 4 bases, with 9 bases separating them. CDR3 size: 15 residues. The CDR3, as DNA: TGTGCCAGCAGCCAAGAGGGAGGCCGTAATGAAAAACTGTTTTTT. Translation: CASSQEGGRNEKLFF.

This clone was seen a few times. The chain combines TRBV5-6 with TRBJ1-2; a possible D gene is TRBD1 (5 bases). Per germline, CDR1 SGHDT and CDR2 YYEEEE. There are 13 residues in the CDR3. V was trimmed by 0 bases and J by 8 bases, leaving 11 bases between them. The CDR3 protein is CASSLGAGKGYTF. Written as DNA, the CDR3 is TGTGCCAGCAGCTTGGGGGCAGGGAAGGGCTACACCTTC.

This chain connects TRBV2 to TRBJ1-5; 7 bases align to TRBD1. V dropped 5 bases and J dropped 3; count of bases not matched to a gene: 7. This CDR3 contains 15 residues. Germline loops: CDR1 SNHLY, CDR2 FYNNEI. Here the CDR3 DNA reads TGTGCCAGCAGTCTACAGGGGCTGGACAATCAGCCCCAGCATTTT. Translated, it gives CASSLQGLDNQPQHF.

V usage is TRBV7-2 and J usage is TRBJ1-2; TRBD1 is a possible D gene (6 bases). CDR3 length equals 16 residues. Deletions cut 0 bases from V and 2 bases from J, with 13 bases between. Germline V gene data show CDR1 as SGHTA and CDR2 as FQGNSA. Written as DNA, the CDR3 is TGTGCCAGCAGCTTAGCGCATGGACAGACGAACTATGGCTACACCTTC. Translating it yields CASSLAHGQTNYGYTF.

The V gene is TRBV7-2, the J gene TRBJ1-1; D might be TRBD1 (6 bases). Trimming pared 3 bases from V and 7 bases from J, leaving 18 bases between. CDR1 SGHTA and CDR2 FQGNSA come from the germline V gene. The CDR3 extends over 15 amino acids. This chain's CDR3 is CASSFIRGGLFEAFF. CDR3 nucleotides: TGTGCCAGCAGCTTTATTAGGGGGGGACTATTTGAAGCTTTCTTT.

In its sample, this clone was seen a few times. The gene calls are TRBV6-5 and TRBJ1-1; D may be TRBD1 (6 bases). The CDR3 loop spans 14 amino acids. Trimming shortened V by 7 bases and J by 6 bases, and 18 bases separated the two germline ends. Germline CDR1 reads MNHEY; CDR2 reads SVGAGI. The CDR3 coding sequence is TGTGCCAGCAAAAATTTTGGGGGCCTCGCTGAAGCTTTCTTT. Translated, it gives CASKNFGGLAEAFF.

The V call is TRBV6-5, the J call TRBJ1-2; 9 bases agree with TRBD1. The CDR3 consists of 16 residues. J lost 6 bases, V lost 1 base, and 9 bases had no gene match. Germline V gene lookup returns CDR1 MNHEY and CDR2 SVGAGI. The CDR3 nucleotides are TGTGCCAGCAGTTACTTCCCACCCGGGACAGGGAATGGCTACACCTTC. Its translation: CASSYFPPGTGNGYTF.

This clone showed up just once. V is TRBV5-1 and J is TRBJ2-2; perhaps TRBD1 as D (6 bases). Looked up from germline, CDR1 is SGHRS and CDR2 is YFSETQ. This CDR3 contains 11 residues. V shed 0 bases and J shed 15 bases, with 9 bases lying between them. As DNA, the CDR3 is TGCGCCAGCAGCTTGGGGACAGAGTTGTTTTTT. It specifies CASSLGTELFF.

This clone appeared a few times. The chain combines TRBV7-9 with TRBJ2-1; TRBD2 matches 10 bases. Germline lookup yields CDR1 SEHNR and CDR2 FQNEAQ (reference sequence). The CDR3 consists of 16 residues. Losses at the gene ends were 3 bases for V and 2 bases for J; bases not matched to a gene: 4. As DNA, the CDR3 is TGTGCCAGCAGCTTCCCCAGCGGGGGGGCCTACAATGAGCAGTTCTTC. This translates into CASSFPSGGAYNEQFF.

This clone was seen a few times. This chain uses TRBV5-1 with TRBJ1-1, with 11 bases lining up with TRBD1. This CDR3 comprises 15 residues. V lost 3 bases, J lost 7 bases, and 8 bases stayed unmatched. Per the germline V gene, CDR1 is SGHRS and CDR2 is YFSETQ. As DNA, the CDR3 is TGCGCCAGCAGCTCCCGGGACAGGGGGTTCGATGAAGCTTTCTTT. It yields the protein CASSSRDRGFDEAFF.

The genes are TRBV7-9 and TRBJ2-2, with D unclear. Germline V gene data show CDR1 as SEHNR and CDR2 as FQNEAQ (reference sequence). The ends were cut back, 0 bases at V and 0 bases at J, with 5 bases in the middle. This CDR3 has 15 residues. Here the CDR3 reads CASSLASTNTGELFF. The CDR3 DNA reads TGTGCCAGCAGCTTAGCATCTACGAACACCGGGGAGCTGTTTTTT.

The rearrangement joins TRBV6-6 to TRBJ1-2, with 9 nucleotides matching TRBD1. The V segment lost 6 bases and the J segment 5 bases; nucleotides outside the gene matches: 4. Germline-derived CDR1 and CDR2 are MNHNY and SVGAGI (reference sequence). This CDR3 has 13 residues. The CDR3 DNA is TGTGCCAGCAGCACGGGACAGGGTTATGGCTACACCTTC. This codes for CASSTGQGYGYTF.

This chain links TRBV11-2 with TRBJ2-3; the D gene is possibly TRBD1 (7 bases). This CDR3 has 16 amino acids. The V gene lost 4 bases and the J gene lost 5 bases, with 19 bases spanning the gap. CDR1 is SGHAT and CDR2 is FQNNGV in the germline V gene. The CDR3 spells CASSSETGRWLDTQYF. CDR3 DNA sequence: TGTGCCAGCAGCTCTGAGACAGGGAGGTGGTTAGATACGCAGTATTTT.

This clone is a singleton in its sample. The chain joins TRBV25-1 to TRBJ2-6, with a possible D match to TRBD2 (6 bases). The CDR3 runs 17 residues. Germline CDR1 reads MGHDK; CDR2 reads SYGVNS. The V end was cut by 4 bases, the J end by 2 bases, with 15 bases between. CDR3 sequence: CASSGRRAGTGANVLTF. As DNA, the CDR3 is TGTGCCAGCAGTGGCCGGAGGGCGGGGACTGGGGCCAACGTCCTGACTTTC.